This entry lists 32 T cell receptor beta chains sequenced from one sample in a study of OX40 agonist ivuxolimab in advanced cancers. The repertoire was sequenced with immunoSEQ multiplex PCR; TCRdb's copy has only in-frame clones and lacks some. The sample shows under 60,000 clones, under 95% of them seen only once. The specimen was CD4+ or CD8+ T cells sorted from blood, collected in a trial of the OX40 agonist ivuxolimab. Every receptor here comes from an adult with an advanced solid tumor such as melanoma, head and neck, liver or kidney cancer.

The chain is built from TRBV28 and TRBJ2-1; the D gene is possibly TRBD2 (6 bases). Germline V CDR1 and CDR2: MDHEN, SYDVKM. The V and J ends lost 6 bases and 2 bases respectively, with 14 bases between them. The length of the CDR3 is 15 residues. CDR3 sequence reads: CASSSGTPTYNEQFF. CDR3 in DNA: TGTGCCAGCAGCTCCGGGACTCCAACCTACAATGAGCAGTTCTTC.

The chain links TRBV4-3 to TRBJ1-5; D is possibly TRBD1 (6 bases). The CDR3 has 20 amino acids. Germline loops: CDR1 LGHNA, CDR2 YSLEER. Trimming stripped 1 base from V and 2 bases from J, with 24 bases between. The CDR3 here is CASSQGLWSGRGEGNQPQHF. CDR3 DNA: TGCGCCAGCAGCCAAGGTCTATGGTCGGGCAGGGGAGAGGGCAATCAGCCCCAGCATTTT.

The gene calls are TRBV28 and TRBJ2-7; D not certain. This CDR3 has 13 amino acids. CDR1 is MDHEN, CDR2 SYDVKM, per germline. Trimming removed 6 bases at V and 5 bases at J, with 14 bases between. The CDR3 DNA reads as TGTGCCAGCAGGTACTCGACGAGGAACGAGCAGTACTTC. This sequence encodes CASRYSTRNEQYF.

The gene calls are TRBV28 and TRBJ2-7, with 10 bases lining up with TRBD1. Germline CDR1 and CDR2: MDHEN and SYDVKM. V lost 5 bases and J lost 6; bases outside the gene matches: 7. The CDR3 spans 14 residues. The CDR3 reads CASSTGTGDREQYF. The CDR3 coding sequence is TGTGCCAGCAGTACCGGGACAGGGGATCGCGAGCAGTACTTC. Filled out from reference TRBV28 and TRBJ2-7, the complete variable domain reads DVKVTQSSRYLVKRTGEKVFLECVQDMDHENMFWYRQDPGLGLRLIYFSYDVKMKEKGDIPEGYSVSREKKERFSLILESASTNQTSMYLCASSTGTGDREQYFGPGTRLTVT.

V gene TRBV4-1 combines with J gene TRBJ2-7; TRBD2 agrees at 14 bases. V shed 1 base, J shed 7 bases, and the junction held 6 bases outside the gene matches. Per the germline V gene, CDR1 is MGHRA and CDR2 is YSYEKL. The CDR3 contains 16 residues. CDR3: CASSQAPGLAGVEQYF. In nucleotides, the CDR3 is TGCGCCAGCAGCCAAGCGCCGGGACTAGCGGGAGTGGAGCAGTACTTC.

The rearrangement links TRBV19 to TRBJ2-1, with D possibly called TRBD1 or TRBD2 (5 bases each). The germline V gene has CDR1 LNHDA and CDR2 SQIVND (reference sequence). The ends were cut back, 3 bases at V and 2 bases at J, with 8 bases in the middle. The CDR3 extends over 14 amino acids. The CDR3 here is CASSMRGPYNEQFF. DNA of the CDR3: TGTGCCAGTAGTATGAGGGGACCCTACAATGAGCAGTTCTTC.

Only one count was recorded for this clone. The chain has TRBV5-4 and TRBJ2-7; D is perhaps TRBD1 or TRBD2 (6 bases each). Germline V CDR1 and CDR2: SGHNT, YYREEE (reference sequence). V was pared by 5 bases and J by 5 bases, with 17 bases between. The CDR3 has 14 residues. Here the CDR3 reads CASRAAGGGDEQYF. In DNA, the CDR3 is TGTGCCAGCAGGGCGGCCGGGGGCGGCGACGAGCAGTACTTC.

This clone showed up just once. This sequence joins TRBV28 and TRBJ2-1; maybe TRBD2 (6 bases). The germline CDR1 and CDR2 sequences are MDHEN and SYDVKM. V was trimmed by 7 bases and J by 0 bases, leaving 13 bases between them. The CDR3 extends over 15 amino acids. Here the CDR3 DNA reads TGTGCCAGCACTAGCCTAGCGAGCTCCTACAATGAGCAGTTCTTC. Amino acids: CASTSLASSYNEQFF.

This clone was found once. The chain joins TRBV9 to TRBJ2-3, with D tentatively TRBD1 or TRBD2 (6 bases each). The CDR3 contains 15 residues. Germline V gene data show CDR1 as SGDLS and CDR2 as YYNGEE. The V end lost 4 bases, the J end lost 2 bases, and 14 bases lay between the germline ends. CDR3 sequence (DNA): TGTGCCAGCAGCCTGGGGGGCGCCCTCACAGATACGCAGTATTTT. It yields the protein CASSLGGALTDTQYF.

DNA of the CDR3: TGTGCCAGCAGCACCCTAGGGGCGCGGGAGACCCAGTACTTC. It yields the protein CASSTLGARETQYF. The gene calls are TRBV21-1 and TRBJ2-5; whether TRBD1, the table's D call, matches the DNA was not checked. TRBV21-1 counts as a pseudogene. This CDR3 region has 14 residues.

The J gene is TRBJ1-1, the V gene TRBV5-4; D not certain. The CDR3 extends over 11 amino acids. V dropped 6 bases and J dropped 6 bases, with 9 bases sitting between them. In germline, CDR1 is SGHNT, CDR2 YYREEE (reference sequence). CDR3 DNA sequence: TGTGCCAGCACCCTAGGGTCTGAAGCTTTCTTT. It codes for CASTLGSEAFF.

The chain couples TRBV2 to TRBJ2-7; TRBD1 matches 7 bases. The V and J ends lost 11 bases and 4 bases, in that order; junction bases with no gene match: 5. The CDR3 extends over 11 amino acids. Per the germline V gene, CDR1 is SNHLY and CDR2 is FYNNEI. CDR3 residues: CAGYRGYEQYF. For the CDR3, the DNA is TGTGCCGGCTACAGGGGTTACGAGCAGTACTTC.

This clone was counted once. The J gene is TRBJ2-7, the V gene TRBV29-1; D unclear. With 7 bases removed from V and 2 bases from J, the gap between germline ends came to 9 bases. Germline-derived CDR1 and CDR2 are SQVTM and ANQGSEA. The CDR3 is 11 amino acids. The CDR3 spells CSAEDPYEQYF. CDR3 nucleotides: TGCAGCGCGGAAGACCCCTACGAGCAGTACTTC.

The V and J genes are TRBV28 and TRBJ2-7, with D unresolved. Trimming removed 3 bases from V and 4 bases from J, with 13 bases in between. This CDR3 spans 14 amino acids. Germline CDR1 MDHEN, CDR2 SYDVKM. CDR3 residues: CASSFPLFSYEQYF. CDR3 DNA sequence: TGTGCCAGCAGTTTTCCCCTTTTTAGTTACGAGCAGTACTTC.

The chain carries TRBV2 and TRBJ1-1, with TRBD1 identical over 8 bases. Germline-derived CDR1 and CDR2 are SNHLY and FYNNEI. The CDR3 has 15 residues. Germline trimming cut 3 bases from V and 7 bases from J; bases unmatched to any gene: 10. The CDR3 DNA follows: TGTGCCAGCAGTGAGTTTGGACAGGGAGAGGGTGAAGCTTTCTTT. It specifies CASSEFGQGEGEAFF. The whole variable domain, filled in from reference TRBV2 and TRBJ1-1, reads EPEVTQTPSHQVTQMGQEVILRCVPISNHLYFYWYRQILGQKVEFLVSFYNNEISEKSEIFDDQFSVERPDGSNFTLKIRSTKLEDSAMYFCASSEFGQGEGEAFFGQGTRLTVV.

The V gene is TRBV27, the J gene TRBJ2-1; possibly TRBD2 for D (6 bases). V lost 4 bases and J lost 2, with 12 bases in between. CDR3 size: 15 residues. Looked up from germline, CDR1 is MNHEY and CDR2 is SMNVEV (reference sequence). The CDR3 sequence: CASSSLATTYNEQFF. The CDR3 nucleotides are TGTGCCAGCAGTTCTCTAGCGACCACCTACAATGAGCAGTTCTTC.

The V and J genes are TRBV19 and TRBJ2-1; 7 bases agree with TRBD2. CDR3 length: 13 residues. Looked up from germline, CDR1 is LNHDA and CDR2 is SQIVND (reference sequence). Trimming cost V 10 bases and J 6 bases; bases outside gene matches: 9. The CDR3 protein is CATSSGGGNEQFF. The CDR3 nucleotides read TGTGCCACATCCTCGGGGGGAGGCAATGAGCAGTTCTTC.

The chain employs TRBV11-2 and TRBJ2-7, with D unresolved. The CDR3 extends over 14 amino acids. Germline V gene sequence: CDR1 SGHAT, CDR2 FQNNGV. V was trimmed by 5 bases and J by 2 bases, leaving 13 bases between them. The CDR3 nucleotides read TGTGCCAGCAGCCTAAGGACGCAGACCTACGAGCAGTACTTC. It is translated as CASSLRTQTYEQYF.

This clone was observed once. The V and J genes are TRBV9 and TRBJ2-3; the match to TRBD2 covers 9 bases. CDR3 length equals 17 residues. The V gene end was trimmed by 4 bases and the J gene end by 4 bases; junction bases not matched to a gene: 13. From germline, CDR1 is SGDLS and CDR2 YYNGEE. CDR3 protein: CASSPAGTSLFSDTQYF. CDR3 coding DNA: TGTGCCAGCAGCCCCGCCGGGACTAGCTTATTCTCAGATACGCAGTATTTT. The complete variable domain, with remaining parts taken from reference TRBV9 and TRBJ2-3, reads DSGVTQTPKHLITATGQRVTLRCSPRSGDLSVYWYQQSLDQGLQFLIQYYNGEERAKGNILERFSAQQFPDLHSELNLSSLELGDSALYFCASSPAGTSLFSDTQYFGPGTRLTVL.

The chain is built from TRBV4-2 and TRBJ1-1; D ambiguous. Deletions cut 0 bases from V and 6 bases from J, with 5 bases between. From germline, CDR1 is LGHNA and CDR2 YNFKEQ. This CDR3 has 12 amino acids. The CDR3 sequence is CASSQDTPEAFF. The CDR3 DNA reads TGTGCCAGCAGCCAAGATACCCCTGAAGCTTTCTTT.

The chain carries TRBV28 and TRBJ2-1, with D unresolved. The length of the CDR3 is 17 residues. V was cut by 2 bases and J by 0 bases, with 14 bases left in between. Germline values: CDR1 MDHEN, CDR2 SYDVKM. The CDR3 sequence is CASSLGVASSSYNEQFF. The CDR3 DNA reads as TGTGCCAGCAGTTTAGGAGTGGCGAGTAGCTCCTACAATGAGCAGTTCTTC.

The CDR3 nucleotides are TGTGCCAGCAGCTTAGCAGACTCAGATACGCAGTATTTT. This encodes CASSLADSDTQYF. This chain links TRBV11-2 with TRBJ2-3; D call uncertain. Germline V gives CDR1 SGHAT, CDR2 FQNNGV. The CDR3 contains 13 residues. V gave up 1 base and J gave up 4 bases, with 6 bases separating them. Full variable domain (missing parts from reference TRBV11-2 and TRBJ2-3): EAGVAQSPRYKIIEKRQSVAFWCNPISGHATLYWYQQILGQGPKLLIQFQNNGVVDDSQLPKDRFSAERLKGVDSTLKIQPAKLEDSAVYLCASSLADSDTQYFGPGTRLTVL.

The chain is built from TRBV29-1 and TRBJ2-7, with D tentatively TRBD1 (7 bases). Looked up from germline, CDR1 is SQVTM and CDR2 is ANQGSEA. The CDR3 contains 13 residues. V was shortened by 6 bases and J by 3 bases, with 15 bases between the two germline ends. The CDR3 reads CSVIQGTRYEQYF. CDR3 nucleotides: TGCAGCGTAATACAGGGGACTCGCTACGAGCAGTACTTC.

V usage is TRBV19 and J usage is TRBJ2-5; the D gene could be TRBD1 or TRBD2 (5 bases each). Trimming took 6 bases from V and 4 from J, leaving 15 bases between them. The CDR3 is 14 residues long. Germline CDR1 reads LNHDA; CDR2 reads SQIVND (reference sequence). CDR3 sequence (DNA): TGTGCCAGTAGGGGGGATGAAGTCCCAGAGACCCAGTACTTC. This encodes CASRGDEVPETQYF.

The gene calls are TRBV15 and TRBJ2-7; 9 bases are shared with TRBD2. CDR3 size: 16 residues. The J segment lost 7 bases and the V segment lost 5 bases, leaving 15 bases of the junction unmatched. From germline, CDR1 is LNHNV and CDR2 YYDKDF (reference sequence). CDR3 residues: CATSSVAREGNREQYF. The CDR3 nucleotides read TGTGCCACCAGCTCCGTCGCGCGGGAGGGGAATAGGGAGCAGTACTTC.

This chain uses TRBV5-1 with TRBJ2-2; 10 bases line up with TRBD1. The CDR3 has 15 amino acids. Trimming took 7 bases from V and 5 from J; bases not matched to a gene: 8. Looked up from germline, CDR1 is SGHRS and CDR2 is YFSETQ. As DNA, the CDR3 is TGCGCCAGCGGGACGGGGACAGGGGAAACCGGGGAGCTGTTTTTT. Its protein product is CASGTGTGETGELFF.

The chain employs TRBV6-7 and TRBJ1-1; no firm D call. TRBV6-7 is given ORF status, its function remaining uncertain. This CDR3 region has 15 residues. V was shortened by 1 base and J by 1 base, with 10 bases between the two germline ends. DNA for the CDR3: TGTGCCAGCAGTTACTTCCGTGTAAAGAACACTGAAGCTTTCTTT. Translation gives CASSYFRVKNTEAFF.

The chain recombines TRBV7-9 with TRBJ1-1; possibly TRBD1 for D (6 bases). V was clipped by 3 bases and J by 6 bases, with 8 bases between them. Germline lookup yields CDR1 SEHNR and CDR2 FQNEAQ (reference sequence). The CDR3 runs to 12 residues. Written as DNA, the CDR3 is TGTGCCAGCAGCTTGGGACAACCTGAAGCTTTCTTT. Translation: CASSLGQPEAFF. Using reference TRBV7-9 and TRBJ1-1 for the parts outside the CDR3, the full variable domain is DTGVSQNPRHKITKRGQNVTFRCDPISEHNRLYWYRQTLGQGPEFLTYFQNEAQLEKSRLLSDRFSAERPKGSFSTLEIQRTEQGDSAMYLCASSLGQPEAFFGQGTRLTVV.

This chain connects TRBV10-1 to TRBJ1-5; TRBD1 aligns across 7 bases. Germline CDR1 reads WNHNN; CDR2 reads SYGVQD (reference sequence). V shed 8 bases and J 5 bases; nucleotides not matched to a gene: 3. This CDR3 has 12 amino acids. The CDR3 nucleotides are TGCGCCAGCGGAGACAGGGATCAGCCCCAGCATTTT. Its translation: CASGDRDQPQHF.

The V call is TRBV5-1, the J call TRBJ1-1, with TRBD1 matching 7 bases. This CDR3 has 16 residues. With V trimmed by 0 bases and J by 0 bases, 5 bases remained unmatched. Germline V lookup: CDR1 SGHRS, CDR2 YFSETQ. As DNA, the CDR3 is TGCGCCAGCAGCTTGGAAGGAGGGGGCGTGAACACTGAAGCTTTCTTT. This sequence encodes CASSLEGGGVNTEAFF.

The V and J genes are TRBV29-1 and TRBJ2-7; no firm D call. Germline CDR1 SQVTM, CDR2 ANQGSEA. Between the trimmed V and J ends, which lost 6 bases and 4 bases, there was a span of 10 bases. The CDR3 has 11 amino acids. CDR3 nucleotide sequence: TGCAGCGTAACCTCACTTTACGAGCAGTACTTC. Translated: CSVTSLYEQYF.

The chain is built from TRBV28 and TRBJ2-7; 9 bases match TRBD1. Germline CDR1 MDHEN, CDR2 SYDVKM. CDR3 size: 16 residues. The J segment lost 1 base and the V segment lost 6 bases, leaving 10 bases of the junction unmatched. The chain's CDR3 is CASRGDRDDRSYEQYF. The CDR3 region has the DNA TGTGCCAGCAGGGGGGACAGGGACGATAGGTCCTACGAGCAGTACTTC.